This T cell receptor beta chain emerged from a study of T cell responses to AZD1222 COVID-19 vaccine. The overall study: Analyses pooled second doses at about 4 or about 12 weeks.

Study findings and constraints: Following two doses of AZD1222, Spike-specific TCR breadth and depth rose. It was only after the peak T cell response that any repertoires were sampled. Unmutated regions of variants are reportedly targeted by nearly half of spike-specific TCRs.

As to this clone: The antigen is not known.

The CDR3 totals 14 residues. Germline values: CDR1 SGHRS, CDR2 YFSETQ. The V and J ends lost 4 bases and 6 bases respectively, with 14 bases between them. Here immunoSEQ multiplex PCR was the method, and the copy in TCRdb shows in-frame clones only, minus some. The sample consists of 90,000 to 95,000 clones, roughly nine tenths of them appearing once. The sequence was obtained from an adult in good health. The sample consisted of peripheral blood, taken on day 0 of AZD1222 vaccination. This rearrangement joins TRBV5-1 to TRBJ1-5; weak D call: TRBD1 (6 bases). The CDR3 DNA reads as TGCGCCAGCAGCCCCGGGACATCTCTTCAGCCCCAGCATTTT. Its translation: CASSPGTSLQPQHF. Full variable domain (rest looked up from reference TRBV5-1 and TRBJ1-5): KAGVTQTPRYLIKTRGQQVTLSCSPISGHRSVSWYQQTPGQGLQFLFEYFSETQRNKGNFPGRFSGRQFSNSRSEMNVSTLELGDSALYLCASSPGTSLQPQHFGDGTRLSIL.